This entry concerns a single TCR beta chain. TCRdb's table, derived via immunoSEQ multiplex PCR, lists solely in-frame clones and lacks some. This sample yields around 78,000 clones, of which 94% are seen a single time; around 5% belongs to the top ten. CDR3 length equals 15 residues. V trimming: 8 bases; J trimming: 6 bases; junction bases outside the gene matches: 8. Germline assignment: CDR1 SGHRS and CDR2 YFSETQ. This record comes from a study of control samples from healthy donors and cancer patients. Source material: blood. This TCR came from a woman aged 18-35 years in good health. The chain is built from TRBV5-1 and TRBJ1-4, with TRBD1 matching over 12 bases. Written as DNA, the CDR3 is TGCGCCAGTACCGGGACAGGGGGCGCGCATGAAAAACTGTTTTTT. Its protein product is CASTGTGGAHEKLFF.